The T cell receptor (beta chain) under discussion was sequenced for a study of vaccination effects on CD4 cells after COVID-19. This clone was observed once. The antigen is undetermined. Investigators separated out CD4+ T cells once about 10 days of culture had passed. Only in-frame clones appear in the TCRdb table, and some are missing; sequencing was by immunoSEQ multiplex PCR. The sample has more than 35,000 clones; roughly 82% are singletons. The TCR comes from a human donor who received a COVID-19 vaccine. The sequences come from CD4+ T cells from PBMCs cultured without peptide, collected before COVID-19 vaccination.

DNA of the CDR3: TGTGCCAGTAGTAGAACCGGGACGGGGGGCTATGGCTACACCTTC. Protein product: CASSRTGTGGYGYTF. The chain employs TRBV19 and TRBJ1-2; a possible D gene is TRBD1 (5 bases). Germline lookup yields CDR1 LNHDA and CDR2 SQIVND (reference sequence). Trimming left V 4 bases short and J 4 bases short, with 16 bases between. The CDR3 contains 15 residues. The variable domain in full, completed from reference TRBV19 and TRBJ1-2, reads DGGITQSPKYLFRKEGQNVTLSCEQNLNHDAMYWYRQDPGQGLRLIYYSQIVNDFQKGDIAEGYSVSREKKESFPLTVTSAQKNPTAFYLCASSRTGTGGYGYTFGSGTRLTVV.